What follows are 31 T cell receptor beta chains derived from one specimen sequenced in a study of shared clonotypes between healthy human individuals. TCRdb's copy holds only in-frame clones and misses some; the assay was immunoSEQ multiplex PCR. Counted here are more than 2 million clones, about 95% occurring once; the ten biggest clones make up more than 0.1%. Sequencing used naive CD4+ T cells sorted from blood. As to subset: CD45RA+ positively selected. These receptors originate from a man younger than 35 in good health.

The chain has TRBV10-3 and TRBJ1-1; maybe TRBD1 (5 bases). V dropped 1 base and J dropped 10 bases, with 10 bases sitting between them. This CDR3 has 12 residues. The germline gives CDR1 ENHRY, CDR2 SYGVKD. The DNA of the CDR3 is TGTGCCATCAGTGAGTTTCGCGGGGGAGCTTTCTTT. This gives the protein CAISEFRGGAFF.

CDR3 nucleotides: TGCGCCAGCAGCTTATCAGGAAACAACAATGAGCAGTTCTTC. This translates into CASSLSGNNNEQFF. The gene calls are TRBV5-1 and TRBJ2-1; D uncertain. Per germline, CDR1 SGHRS and CDR2 YFSETQ. V shed 2 bases and J shed 5 bases, with 11 bases lying between them. This CDR3 comprises 14 residues.

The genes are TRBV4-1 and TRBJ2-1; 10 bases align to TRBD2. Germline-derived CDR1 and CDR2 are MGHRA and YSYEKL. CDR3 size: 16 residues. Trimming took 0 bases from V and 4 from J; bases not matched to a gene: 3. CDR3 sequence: CASSQDISGRYNEQFF. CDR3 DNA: TGCGCCAGCAGCCAAGACATTAGCGGGAGGTACAATGAGCAGTTCTTC.

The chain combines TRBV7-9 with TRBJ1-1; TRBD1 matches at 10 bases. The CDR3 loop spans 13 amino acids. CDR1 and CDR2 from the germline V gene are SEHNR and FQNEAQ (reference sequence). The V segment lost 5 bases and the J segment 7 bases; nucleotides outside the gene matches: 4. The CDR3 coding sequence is TGTGCCAGCAGCATTGGGACAGGGGATGAAGCTTTCTTT. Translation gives CASSIGTGDEAFF.

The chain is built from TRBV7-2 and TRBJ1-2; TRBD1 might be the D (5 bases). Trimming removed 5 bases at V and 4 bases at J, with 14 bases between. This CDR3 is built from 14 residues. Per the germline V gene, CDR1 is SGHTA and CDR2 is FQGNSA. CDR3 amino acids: CASSPGLAVYGYTF. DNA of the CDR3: TGTGCCAGCAGCCCAGGGTTAGCTGTCTATGGCTACACCTTC.

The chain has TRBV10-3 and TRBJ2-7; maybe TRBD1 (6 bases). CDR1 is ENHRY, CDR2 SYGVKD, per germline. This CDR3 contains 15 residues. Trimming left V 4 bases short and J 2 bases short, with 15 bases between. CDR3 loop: CAISGTQQGPYEQYF. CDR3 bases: TGTGCCATCAGTGGAACTCAACAGGGACCCTACGAGCAGTACTTC.

In nucleotides, the CDR3 is TGTGCCAGCAACTCAGAGGGCGGGACAGCTAACTATGGCTACACCTTC. Translated: CASNSEGGTANYGYTF. The chain couples TRBV6-6 to TRBJ1-2; 7 nucleotides match TRBD1. This CDR3 is 16 amino acids long. The V segment lost 7 bases and the J segment 0 bases; nucleotides outside the gene matches: 11. CDR1 MNHNY and CDR2 SVGAGI come from the germline V gene (reference sequence).

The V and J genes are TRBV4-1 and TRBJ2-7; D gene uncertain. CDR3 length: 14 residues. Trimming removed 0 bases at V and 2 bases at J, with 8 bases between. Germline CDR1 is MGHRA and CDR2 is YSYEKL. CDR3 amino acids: CASSQDRNTYEQYF. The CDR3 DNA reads TGCGCCAGCAGCCAAGATCGGAATACCTACGAGCAGTACTTC.

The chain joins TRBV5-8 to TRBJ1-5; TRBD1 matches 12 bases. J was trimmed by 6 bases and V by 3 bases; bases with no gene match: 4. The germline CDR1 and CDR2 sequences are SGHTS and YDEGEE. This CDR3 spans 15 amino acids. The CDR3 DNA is TGTGCCAGCAGCTCGGGACAGGGGGCACGTCAGCCCCAGCATTTT. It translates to CASSSGQGARQPQHF. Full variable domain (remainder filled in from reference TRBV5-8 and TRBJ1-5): EAGVTQSPTHLIKTRGQQATLRCSPISGHTSVYWYQQALGLGLQFLLWYDEGEERNRGNFPPRFSGRQFPNYSSELNVNALELEDSALYLCASSSGQGARQPQHFGDGTRLSIL.

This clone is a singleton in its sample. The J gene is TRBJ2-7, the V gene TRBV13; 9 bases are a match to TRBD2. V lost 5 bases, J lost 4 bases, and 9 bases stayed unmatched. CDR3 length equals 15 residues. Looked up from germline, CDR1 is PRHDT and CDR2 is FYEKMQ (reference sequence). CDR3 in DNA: TGTGCCAGCAGCCCCCGGGCGGGAGGGCCTTACGAGCAGTACTTC. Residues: CASSPRAGGPYEQYF.

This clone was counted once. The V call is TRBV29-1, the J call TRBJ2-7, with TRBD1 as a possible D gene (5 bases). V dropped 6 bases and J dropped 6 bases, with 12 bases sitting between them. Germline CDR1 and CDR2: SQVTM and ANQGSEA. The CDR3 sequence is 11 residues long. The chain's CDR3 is CSVAREREQYF. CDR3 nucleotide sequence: TGCAGCGTCGCCAGGGAACGCGAGCAGTACTTC.

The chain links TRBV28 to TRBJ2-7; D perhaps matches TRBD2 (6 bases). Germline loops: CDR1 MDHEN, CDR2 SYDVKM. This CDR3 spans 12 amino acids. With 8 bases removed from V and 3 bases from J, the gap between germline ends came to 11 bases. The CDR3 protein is CASHSGVYEQYF. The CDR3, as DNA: TGTGCCAGCCATTCGGGAGTCTACGAGCAGTACTTC. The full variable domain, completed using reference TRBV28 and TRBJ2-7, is DVKVTQSSRYLVKRTGEKVFLECVQDMDHENMFWYRQDPGLGLRLIYFSYDVKMKEKGDIPEGYSVSREKKERFSLILESASTNQTSMYLCASHSGVYEQYFGPGTRLTVT.

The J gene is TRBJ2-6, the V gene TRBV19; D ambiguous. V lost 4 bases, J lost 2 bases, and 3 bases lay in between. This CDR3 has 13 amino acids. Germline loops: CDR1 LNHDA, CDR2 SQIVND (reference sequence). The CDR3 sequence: CASSKAGANVLTF. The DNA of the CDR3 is TGTGCCAGTAGTAAGGCTGGGGCCAACGTCCTGACTTTC. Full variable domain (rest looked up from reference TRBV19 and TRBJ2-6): DGGITQSPKYLFRKEGQNVTLSCEQNLNHDAMYWYRQDPGQGLRLIYYSQIVNDFQKGDIAEGYSVSREKKESFPLTVTSAQKNPTAFYLCASSKAGANVLTFGAGSRLTVL.

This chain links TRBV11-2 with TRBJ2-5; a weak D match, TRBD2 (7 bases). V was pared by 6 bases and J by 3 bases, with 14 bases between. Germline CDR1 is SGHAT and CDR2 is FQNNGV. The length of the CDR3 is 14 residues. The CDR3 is CASRRGAREETQYF. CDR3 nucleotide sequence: TGTGCCAGCAGACGGGGGGCCCGCGAAGAGACCCAGTACTTC.

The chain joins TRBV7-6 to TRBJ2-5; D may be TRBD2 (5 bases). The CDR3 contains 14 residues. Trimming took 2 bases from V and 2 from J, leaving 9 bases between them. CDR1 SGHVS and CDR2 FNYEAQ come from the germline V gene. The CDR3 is CASSLIASQETQYF. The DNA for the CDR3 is TGTGCCAGCAGCTTAATAGCGTCTCAAGAGACCCAGTACTTC.

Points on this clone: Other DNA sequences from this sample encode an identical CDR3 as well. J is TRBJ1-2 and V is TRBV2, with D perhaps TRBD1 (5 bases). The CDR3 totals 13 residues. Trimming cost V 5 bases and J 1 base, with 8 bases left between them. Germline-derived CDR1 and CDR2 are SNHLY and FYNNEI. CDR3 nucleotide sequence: TGTGCCAGCAGTCCCGACAGTAACTATGGCTACACCTTC. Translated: CASSPDSNYGYTF. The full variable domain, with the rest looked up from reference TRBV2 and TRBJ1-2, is EPEVTQTPSHQVTQMGQEVILRCVPISNHLYFYWYRQILGQKVEFLVSFYNNEISEKSEIFDDQFSVERPDGSNFTLKIRSTKLEDSAMYFCASSPDSNYGYTFGSGTRLTVV.

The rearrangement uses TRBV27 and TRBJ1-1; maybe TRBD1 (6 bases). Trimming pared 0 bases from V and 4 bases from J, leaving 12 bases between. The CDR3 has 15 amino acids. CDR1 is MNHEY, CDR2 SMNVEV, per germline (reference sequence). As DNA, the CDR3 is TGTGCCAGCAGTTTATCCCCCGGGACATCCACTGAAGCTTTCTTT. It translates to CASSLSPGTSTEAFF.

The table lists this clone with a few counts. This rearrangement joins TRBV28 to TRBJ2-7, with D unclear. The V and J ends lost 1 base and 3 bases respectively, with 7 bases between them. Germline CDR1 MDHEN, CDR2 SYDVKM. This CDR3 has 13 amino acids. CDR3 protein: CASSLFNSYEQYF. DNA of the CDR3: TGTGCCAGCAGTTTATTTAACAGCTACGAGCAGTACTTC.

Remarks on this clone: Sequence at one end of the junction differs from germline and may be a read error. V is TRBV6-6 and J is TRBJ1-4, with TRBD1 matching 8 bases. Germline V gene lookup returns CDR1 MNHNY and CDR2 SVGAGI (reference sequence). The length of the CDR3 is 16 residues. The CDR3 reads CASIYRRDRLNEKLFF. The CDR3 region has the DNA TGTGCCAGCATTTACCGCCGGGACAGGCTAAATGAAAAACTGTTTTTT.

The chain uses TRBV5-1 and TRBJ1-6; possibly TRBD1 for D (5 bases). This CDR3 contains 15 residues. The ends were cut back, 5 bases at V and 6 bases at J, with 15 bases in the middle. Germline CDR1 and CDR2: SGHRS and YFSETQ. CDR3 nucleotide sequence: TGCGCCAGCAGGGGGCAGCCGGAGAGTAATTCACCCCTCCACTTT. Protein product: CASRGQPESNSPLHF.

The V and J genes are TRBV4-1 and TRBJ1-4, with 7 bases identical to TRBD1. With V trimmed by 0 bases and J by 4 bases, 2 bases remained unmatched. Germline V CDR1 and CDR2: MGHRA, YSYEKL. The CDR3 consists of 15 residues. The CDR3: CASSQENRGNEKLFF. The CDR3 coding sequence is TGCGCCAGCAGCCAAGAGAACAGGGGTAATGAAAAACTGTTTTTT.

CDR3 in DNA: TGTGCCAGCAGTTTATCCCTACAAGTCTCCACAGATACGCAGTATTTT. This gives the protein CASSLSLQVSTDTQYF. The V call is TRBV28, the J call TRBJ2-3; D not certain. In germline, CDR1 is MDHEN, CDR2 SYDVKM. The V and J ends lost 1 base and 2 bases respectively, with 13 bases between them. This CDR3 spans 16 amino acids.

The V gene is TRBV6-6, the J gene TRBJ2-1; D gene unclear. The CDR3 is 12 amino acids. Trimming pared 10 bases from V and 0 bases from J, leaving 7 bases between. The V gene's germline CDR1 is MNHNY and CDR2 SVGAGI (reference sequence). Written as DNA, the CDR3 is TGTGCCACCGACGGCTCCTACAATGAGCAGTTCTTC. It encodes CATDGSYNEQFF.

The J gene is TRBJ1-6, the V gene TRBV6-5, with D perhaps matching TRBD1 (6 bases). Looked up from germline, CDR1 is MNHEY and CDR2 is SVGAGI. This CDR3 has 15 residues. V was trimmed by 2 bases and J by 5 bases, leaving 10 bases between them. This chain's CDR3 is CASSYQGRNNSPLHF. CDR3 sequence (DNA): TGTGCCAGCAGTTACCAGGGGCGGAATAATTCACCCCTCCACTTT.

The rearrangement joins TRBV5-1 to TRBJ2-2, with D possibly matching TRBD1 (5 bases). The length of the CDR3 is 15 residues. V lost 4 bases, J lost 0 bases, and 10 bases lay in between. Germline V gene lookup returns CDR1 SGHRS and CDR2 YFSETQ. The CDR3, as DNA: TGCGCCAGCAGCCAGGACATAGCGAACACCGGGGAGCTGTTTTTT. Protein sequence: CASSQDIANTGELFF.

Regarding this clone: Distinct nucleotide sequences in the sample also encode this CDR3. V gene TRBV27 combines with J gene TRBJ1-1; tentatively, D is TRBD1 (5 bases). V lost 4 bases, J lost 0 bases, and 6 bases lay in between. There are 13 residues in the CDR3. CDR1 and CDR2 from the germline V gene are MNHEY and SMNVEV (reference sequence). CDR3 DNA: TGTGCCAGCAGTTCAGGGATGAACACTGAAGCTTTCTTT. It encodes CASSSGMNTEAFF.

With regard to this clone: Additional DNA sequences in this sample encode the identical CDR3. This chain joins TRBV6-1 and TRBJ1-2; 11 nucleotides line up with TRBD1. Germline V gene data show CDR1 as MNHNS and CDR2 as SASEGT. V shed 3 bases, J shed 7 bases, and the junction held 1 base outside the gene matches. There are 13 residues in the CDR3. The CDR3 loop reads CASSDGTGGGYTF. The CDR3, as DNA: TGTGCCAGCAGTGACGGGACAGGGGGTGGCTACACCTTC.

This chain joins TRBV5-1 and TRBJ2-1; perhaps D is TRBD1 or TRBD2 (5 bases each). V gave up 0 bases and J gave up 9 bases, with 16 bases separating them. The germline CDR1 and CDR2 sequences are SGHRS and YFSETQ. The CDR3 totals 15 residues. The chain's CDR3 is CASSLGGSRSGEQFF. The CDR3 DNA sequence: TGCGCCAGCAGCTTGGGGGGGAGCCGCAGCGGTGAGCAGTTCTTC.

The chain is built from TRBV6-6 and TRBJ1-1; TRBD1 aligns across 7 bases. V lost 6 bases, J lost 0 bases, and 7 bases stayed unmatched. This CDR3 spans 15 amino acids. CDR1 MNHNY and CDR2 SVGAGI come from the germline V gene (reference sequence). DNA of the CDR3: TGTGCCAGCAGAAGGGACAGCTTCATGAACACTGAAGCTTTCTTT. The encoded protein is CASRRDSFMNTEAFF.

The CDR3 loop reads CASSSKGFGYTF. CDR3 bases: TGTGCCAGCAGTTCAAAGGGTTTTGGCTACACCTTC. The chain carries TRBV27 and TRBJ1-2, with D uncertain. Trimming removed 4 bases at V and 7 bases at J, with 10 bases between. The germline V gene encodes CDR1 MNHEY and CDR2 SMNVEV (reference sequence). The CDR3 runs 12 residues.

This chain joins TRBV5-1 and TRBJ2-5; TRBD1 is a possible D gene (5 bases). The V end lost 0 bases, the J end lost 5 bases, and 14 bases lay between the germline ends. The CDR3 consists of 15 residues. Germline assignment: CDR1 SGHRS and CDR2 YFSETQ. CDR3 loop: CASSLGAGPAETQYF. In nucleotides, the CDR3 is TGCGCCAGCAGCTTGGGGGCAGGGCCAGCCGAGACCCAGTACTTC.